This record looks at one TCR beta chain sequence and its context. This record comes from a study of blood T cell repertoires in COVID-19. Across the study: COVID-19 samples collected from the United States, Italy and Spain covered acute and convalescent phases. Sources were T cells, B-cell-depleted T cells, or PBMCs; the material itself was cDNA or gDNA.

The authors' processing: Estimation of nucleated cell counts was performed using reference gene primer amplification. Sequencing was performed with immunoSEQ multiplex PCR; in TCRdb, only in-frame clones are kept and a portion is missing. Clone size and the V and J calls come from that table; the DNA yielded D and trimming. The sample contains 98,000 or so clones, roughly four fifths of which appear only once. Germline trimming cut 5 bases from V and 4 bases from J; bases unmatched to any gene: 11. Germline lookup yields CDR1 SEHNR and CDR2 FQNEAQ (reference sequence). CDR3 length: 16 amino acids. The clonotype comes from a woman in her 70s with acute or convalescent COVID-19. The chain uses TRBV7-9 and TRBJ1-2; 9 bases are shared with TRBD1. Sequencing was done on a sample of peripheral blood. CDR3 coding DNA: TGTGCCAGCAGCCCAGAGGGACAGGGCGTACTCTATGGCTACACCTTC. Protein sequence: CASSPEGQGVLYGYTF.